These T cell receptor beta chains were read from a single sample in a study of spatial heterogeneity in lung cancer. TCRdb reprocessed the 5' RACE reads with MiXCR, giving one entry per CDR3 protein. This sample has 8,000 or so distinct CDR3 sequences, with 9.5% to 15% found just once. The input for sequencing was lung tumor tissue, taken at surgery. The receptor set was obtained from a male donor with early-stage non-small cell lung cancer. The CDR3 runs from the conserved cysteine through the conserved F or W. D genes are given only for firm matches. Clone size, where shown, is once, few, many, or a class for clones that have expanded.

V,size,J,D,CDR3,DNA
TRBV7-2,many,TRBJ2-1,.,CASSPRSAGNEQFF,TGTGCCAGCAGCCCCCGAAGCGCGGGAAATGAGCAGTTCTTC
TRBV2,medium-sized,TRBJ2-7,.,CASSPWRGEQYF,TGTGCCAGCAGTCCATGGCGGGGCGAGCAGTACTTC
TRBV6-2/TRBV6-3,medium-sized,TRBJ1-4,.,CASSWGSNDGKLFF,TGTGCCAGCAGTTGGGGCAGTAATGACGGAAAACTGTTTTTT
TRBV15,many,TRBJ2-5,.,CATSRSSRGTETQYF,TGTGCCACCAGCAGATCCAGTCGGGGGACAGAGACCCAGTACTTC
TRBV7-8,many,TRBJ2-2,.,CASSPHRVPTGELFF,TGTGCCAGCAGCCCGCACAGGGTCCCCACCGGGGAGCTGTTTTTT
TRBV7-2,many,TRBJ1-5,.,CASSLDPDITGNQPQHF,TGTGCCAGCAGCTTAGACCCCGACATCACTGGCAATCAGCCCCAGCATTTT
TRBV11-2,medium-sized,TRBJ1-2,.,CASSLGRATHGYTF,TGTGCCAGCAGCTTAGGAAGGGCCACCCATGGCTACACCTTC
TRBV6-2/TRBV6-3,.,TRBJ2-7,.,CASSYPGGDYEQYF,TGTGCCAGCAGTTACCCCGGAGGAGACTACGAGCAGTACTTC
TRBV12-3/TRBV12-4,many,TRBJ2-1,TRBD2,CASRGTSAYNEQFF,TGTGCCAGCAGAGGGACTAGCGCTTACAATGAGCAGTTCTTC
TRBV29-1,medium-sized,TRBJ1-2,TRBD1,CSVRGQGSTGF,TGCAGCGTGCGGGGACAGGGATCTACGGGCTTC
TRBV5-1,.,TRBJ1-1,.,CASSSLLGITEAFF,TGCGCCAGCAGCTCCCTTCTTGGAATCACTGAAGCTTTCTTT
TRBV5-6,many,TRBJ2-7,.,CASSLVQGTSYEQYF,TGTGCCAGCAGCTTGGTACAGGGGACTTCCTACGAGCAGTACTTC
TRBV10-2,many,TRBJ1-4,.,CASRVQGGEEKLFF,TGCGCCAGCAGGGTGCAGGGCGGAGAGGAAAAACTGTTTTTT
TRBV29-1,many,TRBJ2-5,.,CSVAGSSGETQYF,TGCAGCGTCGCGGGGTCCTCGGGGGAGACCCAGTACTTC
TRBV2,.,TRBJ2-7,.,CASSTLTSGQYF,TGTGCCAGCAGTACCCTAACCTCCGGGCAGTACTTC
TRBV6-5,few,TRBJ1-6,TRBD1,CASSYSGLRDRHNSPLHF,TGTGCCAGCAGTTACTCTGGACTCCGGGACAGACATAATTCACCCCTCCACTTT
TRBV28,many,TRBJ1-5,.,CASSPRTVVGNQPQHF,TGTGCCAGCAGTCCGCGGACAGTCGTGGGCAATCAGCCCCAGCATTTT